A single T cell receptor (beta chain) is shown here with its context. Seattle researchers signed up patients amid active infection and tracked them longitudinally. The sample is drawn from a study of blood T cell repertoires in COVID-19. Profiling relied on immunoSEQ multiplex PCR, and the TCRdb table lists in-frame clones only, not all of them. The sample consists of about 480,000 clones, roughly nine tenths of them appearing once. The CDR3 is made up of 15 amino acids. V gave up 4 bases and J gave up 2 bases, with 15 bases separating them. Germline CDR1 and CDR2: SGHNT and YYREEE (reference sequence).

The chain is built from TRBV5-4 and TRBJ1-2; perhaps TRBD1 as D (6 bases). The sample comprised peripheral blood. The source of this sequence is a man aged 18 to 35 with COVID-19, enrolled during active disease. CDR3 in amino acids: CASSTPGQINYGYTF. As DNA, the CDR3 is TGTGCCAGCAGCACTCCGGGACAAATAAACTATGGCTACACCTTC.